This T cell receptor (beta chain) was identified during a study of T cell repertoires in cytomegalovirus infection (dated 2019 in TCRdb). Study-wide context: Because public TCR beta signatures pointed to carriage of CMV infection together with the matching HLA type, the HLA type of each donor mattered for the analysis.

As encoded in the germline V gene, CDR1 is ENHRY while CDR2 is SYGVKD. The CDR3 starts with the cysteine, ends with the phenylalanine, and has 15 residues. Only the CDR3 DNA stays, 45 bases, in frame from base 1. V and J are truncated by 6 bases and 10 bases respectively, leaving an intervening sequence of 19 bases. Paper-wide results and their limitations: In both this cohort and an independent cohort of 352 donors, the cumulative frequency of public TCR beta family members distinguished carriers of CMV infection plus the relevant HLA type. The ex vivo response was dominated by HLA-C-restricted CMV-specific TCR beta clonotypes, which also provided the single most frequent clonotype in two of eight donors.

Notes on this clonotype: There is no known antigen for this receptor. No base qualities exist here, and no much larger clone lies one base off it.

TCRdb lists the instrument as Illumina HiSeq 1500. The public reads were quality trimmed at Q25 with fastp and then assembled into clones with MiXCR by TCRdb, keeping productive beta chains. Records with the same CDR3 protein are collapsed into one entry carrying the most frequent genes and DNA. The sample table shows about 300,000 distinct CDR3 sequences, and around 9.1% are seen once. Around 2.6% of the sample comes from the top ten. This receptor was taken from a human donor in good health (CMV status not recorded). Some clones in this sample may be carry-over from other donors' samples. The sequenced sample was PBMCs. Here the chain combines TRBV10-3 and TRBJ1-6, and perhaps TRBD1 as D gene, on 5 matching bases. The CDR3 reads as follows: CAISGAWGVGSPLHF. The DNA sequence is as follows: TGTGCCATCAGCGGAGCATGGGGGGTGGGATCACCCCTCCACTTT.